This T cell receptor (beta chain) was recorded in a study of T-cell reconstitution after alpha-beta-depleted transplantation in children. Trimming removed 7 bases at V and 5 bases at J, with 23 bases between. The V gene's germline CDR1 is MDHEN and CDR2 SYDVKM. The CDR3 contains 16 residues. Unique molecular identifiers were built into the TCRbeta library. TCRdb re-called the PCR reads with MiXCR, one entry per CDR3 protein. The profile shows around 200,000 distinct CDR3 sequences, around 6.8% of them singletons. At least ten counts were recorded for this clonotype. The receptor comes from a human donor who donated a stem cell graft to a child with Wiskott-Aldrich syndrome. The specimen comprised PBMCs from the stem cell graft donor, sampled from the stem cell graft. This chain links TRBV28 with TRBJ1-2; tentative D call: TRBD1 (6 bases). CDR3 sequence (DNA): TGTGCCAGCAAGTGGCAGGGGCACAGTCCAACGTATGGCTACACCTTC. It translates to CASKWQGHSPTYGYTF.